This T cell receptor beta chain is drawn from a study of blood T cells in healthy people across ages. The CDR3 sequence is 14 residues long. CDR1 is SQVTM and CDR2 is ANQGSEA in the germline V gene. Trimming shortened V by 4 bases and J by 0 bases, and 10 bases separated the two germline ends. Through a sample-barcoded 5' primer and a J-beta primer mix, a second PCR was run for about 6 to 11 cycles. TCRdb re-called the 5' RACE reads through MiXCR, storing one row per CDR3 protein. The table includes approximately 1.5 million distinct CDR3 sequences, roughly 43% detected once. This clonotype was counted between two and nine times.

This TCR derives from a young woman in good health. The gene calls are TRBV29-1 and TRBJ2-1; tentatively, D is TRBD1 (5 bases). The sample was blood. Written as DNA, the CDR3 is TGCAGCGTTGCGTACAGGAGCTCCTACAATGAGCAGTTCTTC. Amino acids: CSVAYRSSYNEQFF.